This T cell receptor (beta chain) was documented in a study of Tregs in tolerant kidney transplant recipients. Unstimulated regulatory T cells (CD4+CD25+CD127-), CD4+CD25- non-regulatory cells, CD4 and CD8 cells were FACS-sorted from thawed PBMCs. As regards this clone: The target antigen is unknown.

Sequenced by immunoSEQ multiplex PCR; TCRdb stores in-frame clones only, minus some. Here the sample table reports tens of thousands of clones. Study results and caveats: Donor-specific Treg expansion exceeded global Treg expansion in tolerant patients, suggesting antigen drive. Few patients were studied, so findings need validation in larger groups.

This receptor was identified in a human donor who received a combined kidney and bone marrow transplant. The material sequenced was CD4+ T cells from blood, taken before the transplant.

The CDR3 DNA, read in part, is TGCAGTAGTGAGGGTAACTATGGC. Protein: CSSEGNYG. The CDR3 reads in full as CSSEGNYGYTF. V usage is TRBV29-1 and J usage is TRBJ1-2; D unclear. The read ends 3 residues before the CDR3 terminus; that terminus is restored from the germline J gene. The V gene's germline CDR1 is SQVTM and CDR2 ANQGSEA. CDR3 length: 11 amino acids.